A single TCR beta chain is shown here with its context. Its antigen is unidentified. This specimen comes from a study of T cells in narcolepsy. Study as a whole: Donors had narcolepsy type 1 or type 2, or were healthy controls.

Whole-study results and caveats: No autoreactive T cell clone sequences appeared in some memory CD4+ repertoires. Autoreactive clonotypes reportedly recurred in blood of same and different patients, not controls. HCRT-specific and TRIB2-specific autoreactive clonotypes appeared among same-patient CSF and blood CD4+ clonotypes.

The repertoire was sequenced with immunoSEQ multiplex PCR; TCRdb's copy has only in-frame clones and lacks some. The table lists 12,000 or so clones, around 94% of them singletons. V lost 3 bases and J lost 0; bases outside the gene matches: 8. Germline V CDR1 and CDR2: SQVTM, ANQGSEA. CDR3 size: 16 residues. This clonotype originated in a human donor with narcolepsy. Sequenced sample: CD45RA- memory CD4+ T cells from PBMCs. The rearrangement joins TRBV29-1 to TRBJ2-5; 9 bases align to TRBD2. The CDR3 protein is CSVEPMLAGNQETQYF. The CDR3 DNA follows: TGCAGCGTTGAGCCTATGCTAGCGGGGAACCAAGAGACCCAGTACTTC.